This T cell receptor (beta chain) was identified in a study of cytomegalovirus exposure and HLA in healthy donors. CDR3 length: 12 amino acids. The V gene lost 7 bases and the J gene lost 3 bases, with 11 bases spanning the gap. Germline V lookup: CDR1 SGHRS, CDR2 YFSETQ. The primer mix had 60 Vbeta and 13 Jbeta primers. As handled by the study authors: Unique TCR beta chains numbered around 75 million in a later analysis, with approximately 10 million shared. Clones were read by immunoSEQ multiplex PCR, and TCRdb kept only the in-frame ones, dropping some. From that table come the V and J calls and clone size; the DNA was used to work out D and trimming. The table has hundreds of thousands of clones, 77% seen once.

The sample was PBMCs. This TCR came from an older woman in good health and CMV-seropositive. The genes are TRBV5-1 and TRBJ2-7; a weak D match, TRBD2 (6 bases). The CDR3 DNA reads TGCGCCAGCGGGAGGAACCACTACGAGCAGTACTTC. It encodes CASGRNHYEQYF.